A selection of T cell receptor beta chains follows, all from one sample in a study of response to subunit inactivated influenza vaccine. TCRdb processed the RT-PCR reads anew with MiXCR; each CDR3 protein has one entry. The profile shows some 850,000 distinct CDR3 sequences, roughly 18% of them singletons. The sample in question was PBMCs from blood, obtained more than 4 days after vaccination. The receptors come from a man in his forties or fifties who received an inactivated influenza vaccine. Both conserved end residues are part of each CDR3. A D gene is named only where the DNA matches it firmly. A clone size is listed for some rows: how often the clone was seen (once, few, many), or a class if it is expanded.

many | TRBJ2-7 | TRBD1 | TRBV12-3/TRBV12-4 | CASRIGDRVNEQYF | TGTGCCAGCAGAATCGGGGACAGGGTGAACGAGCAGTACTTC
NA | TRBJ1-1 | NA | TRBV6-1 | CASSEVASLGVNTEAFF | TGTGCCAGCAGTGAAGTGGCCTCCCTGGGGGTGAACACTGAAGCTTTCTTT
NA | TRBJ2-5 | TRBD1 | TRBV6-1 | CASGATGRETQYF | TGTGCCAGCGGAGCGACAGGGAGAGAGACCCAGTACTTC
NA | TRBJ1-2 | NA | TRBV7-2 | CASSPRLYGYTF | TGTGCCAGCAGCCCCCGTCTCTATGGCTACACCTTC
few | TRBJ1-5 | TRBD1 | TRBV20-1 | CSARQGGINQPQHF | TGCAGTGCTAGACAGGGGGGGATCAATCAGCCCCAGCATTTT
NA | TRBJ2-1 | TRBD2 | TRBV20-1 | CSARDILGLAGENEQFF | TGCAGTGCTAGAGATATTTTGGGACTAGCGGGGGAGAATGAGCAGTTCTTC
NA | TRBJ2-1 | TRBD2 | TRBV12-5 | CASGSGTSGRARLAVEQFF | TGTGCTAGTGGTTCCGGGACTAGCGGGAGGGCCCGCCTGGCGGTCGAGCAGTTCTTC
NA | TRBJ1-1 | NA | TRBV6-2/TRBV6-3 | CASSDPLDLYRNTEAFF | TGTGCCAGCAGTGACCCATTGGACCTCTACAGGAACACTGAAGCTTTCTTT
NA | TRBJ1-2 | NA | TRBV5-6 | CASSLSRRRIYGFTF | TGTGCCAGCAGCTTGTCTCGTCGACGGATCTATGGCTTCACCTTC
NA | TRBJ1-2 | NA | TRBV10-3 | CAITRQVSNYGYTF | TGTGCCATCACCAGACAGGTTTCTAACTATGGCTACACCTTC
few | TRBJ2-3 | NA | TRBV12-3/TRBV12-4 | CASSSHSDLSTDTQYF | TGTGCCAGCAGTTCTCATAGCGACCTTAGCACAGATACGCAGTATTTT